A selection of T cell receptor beta chains follows, all from one sample in a study of shared clonotypes between healthy human individuals. Profiled with immunoSEQ multiplex PCR; TCRdb holds only in-frame clones, not every one. The sample contains roughly 2.2 million clones, 90% to 95% of which appear only once. The sample consisted of naive CD4+ T cells from PBMCs. The receptors here all came from a man aged 18 to 30 in good health. Some clones in this sample may be carry-over from other donors' samples. Both conserved end residues are part of each CDR3. The order of the fields is D gene, V gene, J gene, CDR3 length, clone size, CDR3 DNA, CDR3 protein. A D gene is named only where the DNA matches it firmly. Clone size is shown for a subset of rows, as once, few, many or a class of expanded clone.

.	TRBV9	TRBJ2-1	15	.	TGTGCCAGCAGCGCCCCGGTCGATAGATACAATGAGCAGTTCTTC	CASSAPVDRYNEQFF
.	TRBV7-9	TRBJ2-3	18	.	TGTGCCAGCAGGCTAGGGGTTCACCAGGACACATTCACAGATACGCAGTATTTT	CASRLGVHQDTFTDTQYF
.	TRBV30	TRBJ1-2	14	.	TGTGCCTGGTGGACGGGGGGCGCCTACTATGGCTACACCTTC	CAWWTGGAYYGYTF
.	TRBV2	TRBJ1-2	13	.	TGTGCCAGCAGTGCTAGGGAGCTCTATGGCTACACCTTC	CASSARELYGYTF
.	TRBV11-2	TRBJ2-3	15	.	TGTGCCAGCGCTAGGTCGGGGACTAGCACAGATACGCAGTATTTT	CASARSGTSTDTQYF
TRBD2	TRBV5-1	TRBJ2-1	17	.	TGCGCCAGCAGCTTGGCCTTGGGGACTAGCGCGTACAATGAGCAGTTCTTC	CASSLALGTSAYNEQFF
TRBD1	TRBV10-3	TRBJ2-5	13	.	TGTGCCATCAGACAGGGGGTCCAAGAGACCCAGTACTTC	CAIRQGVQETQYF
.	TRBV25-1	TRBJ1-1	12	.	TGTGCCAGCAGAAAGCGGGACACTGAAGCTTTCTTT	CASRKRDTEAFF
TRBD1	TRBV6-1	TRBJ2-5	17	.	TGTGCCAGCAGTGCCGCAGAGGCTGGGCAGGGGGAAAAGACCCAGTACTTC	CASSAAEAGQGEKTQYF
.	TRBV19	TRBJ1-2	16	once	TGTGCCAGTACCCCGAGCGCCAGGGTGCGGAACTATGGCTACACCTTC	CASTPSARVRNYGYTF
.	TRBV6-1	TRBJ2-3	13	.	TGTGCCAGCGGGAGAGCGGGCACAGATACGCAGTATTTT	CASGRAGTDTQYF
.	TRBV7-8	TRBJ2-1	16	.	TGTGCCAGCAGCCCGGTTGCATCGGGAAGGGCTGGTGAGCAGTTCTTC	CASSPVASGRAGEQFF
.	TRBV7-2	TRBJ2-3	13	.	TGTGCCAGCAGCTTAGGGATCGCAGATACGCAGTATTTT	CASSLGIADTQYF
.	TRBV19	TRBJ1-2	14	.	TGTGCCAGTAGTCCCGGATTCGCTAACTATGGCTACACCTTC	CASSPGFANYGYTF
TRBD2	TRBV27	TRBJ2-3	19	.	TGTGCCAGCAGTTTATGGGGGGTAGCGGGAGGGCCTGGCACAGATACGCAGTATTTT	CASSLWGVAGGPGTDTQYF
.	TRBV19	TRBJ1-4	14	once	TGTGCCAGTAGTGTGGGACGGTTAAATGAAAAACTGTTTTTT	CASSVGRLNEKLFF
.	TRBV11-2	TRBJ2-1	15	.	TGTGCCAGCAGCTTAGGGCAGGAGCCATACAATGAGCAGTTCTTC	CASSLGQEPYNEQFF
.	TRBV5-6	TRBJ2-7	13	.	TGTGCCAGCAGTGACAGGTCTACCTACGAGCAGTACTTC	CASSDRSTYEQYF
.	TRBV7-8	TRBJ1-1	13	.	TGTGCCAGCAGTTCCAACATGAACACTGAAGCTTTCTTT	CASSSNMNTEAFF
.	TRBV10-3	TRBJ2-1	15	.	TGTGCCATCAGCATGGCACTTAGCTCCTACAATGAGCAGTTCTTC	CAISMALSSYNEQFF
.	TRBV5-6	TRBJ2-5	13	.	TGTGCCAGCAGCTTGGAGAGGGGGGAGACCCAGTACTTC	CASSLERGETQYF
.	TRBV7-9	TRBJ1-3	15	.	TGTGCCAGCAGCCTCCAGGGTGGGGGCATGAGCACCATATATTTT	CASSLQGGGMSTIYF